Below, 9 T cell receptor beta chains from the same sample are listed, as sequenced in a study of Ad26.COV2.S vaccination and SARS-CoV-2 variants. Indicated treatment: around 19 received Ad26.COV2.S at low or high dose, single or two shots; about 5 received placebo; per-sample allocation not given. The samples date from day 63 after the first vaccine or placebo injection. Assay: immunoSEQ multiplex PCR; the TCRdb copy retains only in-frame clones and omits some. The table includes under 600,000 clones, 80% to 90% detected once. The sample was peripheral blood, taken in a trial of Ad26.COV2.S vaccine versus placebo. These receptors were taken from a person aged 18 to 59 who received the Ad26.COV2.S COVID-19 vaccine or a placebo.

This chain joins TRBV5-6 and TRBJ2-7; 10 bases fit TRBD2. This CDR3 is built from 15 residues. The germline gives CDR1 SGHDT, CDR2 YYEEEE. V trimming: 2 bases; J trimming: 2 bases; junction bases outside the gene matches: 4. CDR3 coding DNA: TGTGCCAGCAGCTTTGGACTAGCGGCCACCTACGAGCAGTACTTC. Its protein product is CASSFGLAATYEQYF. Full variable domain (missing parts from reference TRBV5-6 and TRBJ2-7): DAGVTQSPTHLIKTRGQQVTLRCSPKSGHDTVSWYQQALGQGPQFIFQYYEEEERQRGNFPDRFSGHQFPNYSSELNVNALLLGDSALYLCASSFGLAATYEQYFGPGTRLTVT.

V usage is TRBV3-1 (or the pseudogene TRBV3-2) and J usage is TRBJ2-2, with 9 bases lining up with TRBD2. Trimming removed 1 base from V and 6 bases from J; junction bases left unmatched: 18. The CDR3 contains 20 residues. Germline V gene data show CDR1 as LGHDT and CDR2 as YNNKEL (reference sequence). The CDR3 loop reads CASSQGRSGWVAGASGELFF. The CDR3 DNA follows: TGTGCCAGCAGCCAAGGGCGATCGGGGTGGGTAGCGGGAGCATCCGGGGAGCTGTTTTTT.

V gene TRBV6-5 combines with J gene TRBJ1-4; D is uncertain. V lost 2 bases to trimming and J lost 3 bases, with 13 bases between them. The germline V gene encodes CDR1 MNHEY and CDR2 SVGAGI. The CDR3 is 16 residues long. CDR3: CASSYESVGANEKLFF. Here the CDR3 DNA reads TGTGCCAGCAGTTACGAGTCAGTTGGTGCTAATGAAAAACTGTTTTTT.

The V call is TRBV18, the J call TRBJ2-5, with 10 nucleotides matching TRBD1. The germline gives CDR1 KGHSH, CDR2 LQKENI. CDR3 length: 16 amino acids. Trimming at V came to 2 bases and at J to 3 bases, leaving 6 bases not matched to a gene. The CDR3 reads CASSPRSGQGKETQYF. As DNA, the CDR3 is TGTGCCAGCTCACCAAGATCGGGACAGGGGAAAGAGACCCAGTACTTC.

This chain uses TRBV5-4 with TRBJ2-7, with 7 bases aligning to TRBD1. Trimming cost V 4 bases and J 4 bases; bases outside gene matches: 11. This CDR3 region has 15 residues. Germline CDR1 is SGHNT and CDR2 is YYREEE (reference sequence). CDR3: CASSPPGGQVYEQYF. Here the CDR3 DNA reads TGTGCCAGCAGCCCCCCGGGTGGACAGGTTTACGAGCAGTACTTC.

The chain uses TRBV15 and TRBJ2-7; D may be TRBD1 (6 bases). The CDR3 covers 15 residues. Germline V gene sequence: CDR1 LNHNV, CDR2 YYDKDF (reference sequence). Trimming pared 0 bases from V and 3 bases from J, leaving 12 bases between. Here the CDR3 DNA reads TGTGCCACCAGCAGAGAGAGGGGGTCCAGCTACGAGCAGTACTTC. Translation gives CATSRERGSSYEQYF.

The chain employs TRBV5-1 and TRBJ2-4, with 7 bases that match TRBD1. Germline CDR1 and CDR2: SGHRS and YFSETQ. Unmatched junction bases numbered 2, after V lost 5 bases and J lost 3 bases. CDR3 length: 13 residues. CDR3: CASRGGDKNIQYF. The CDR3 nucleotides read TGCGCCAGCAGAGGGGGCGACAAAAACATTCAGTACTTC. Full variable domain (rest looked up from reference TRBV5-1 and TRBJ2-4): KAGVTQTPRYLIKTRGQQVTLSCSPISGHRSVSWYQQTPGQGLQFLFEYFSETQRNKGNFPGRFSGRQFSNSRSEMNVSTLELGDSALYLCASRGGDKNIQYFGAGTRLSVL.

The chain joins TRBV15 to TRBJ1-1; TRBD1 agrees at 7 bases. The junction had 11 bases not matched to a gene; V was cut back by 4 bases and J by 3 bases. The CDR3 is made up of 16 amino acids. From germline, CDR1 is LNHNV and CDR2 YYDKDF (reference sequence). The CDR3, as DNA: TGTGCCACCAGCAAATCGGACAGGCCGGGGGACACTGAAGCTTTCTTT. This translates into CATSKSDRPGDTEAFF.

A remark on this clone: A read error may produce the germline difference seen at one junction end. V gene TRBV7-7 combines with J gene TRBJ2-2, with 9 bases fitting TRBD2. The CDR3 length is 16 residues. Germline V gene data show CDR1 as SSHAT and CDR2 as FNYEAQ (reference sequence). CDR3 DNA: TGTGCTAGCAGCTTGGGACGGCGGGGGGGCGACGGGGAGCTGTTTTTT. Translated: CASSLGRRGGDGELFF. Full variable domain (outside the CDR3, taken from reference TRBV7-7 and TRBJ2-2): GAGVSQSPRYKVTKRGQDVTLRCDPISSHATLYWYQQALGQGPEFLTYFNYEAQPDKSGLPSDRFSAERPEGSISTLTIQRTEQRDSAMYRCASSLGRRGGDGELFFGEGSRLTVL.